Below are 32 T cell receptor beta chains sequenced from a single sample in a study of molecular identifiers for immune sequencing clone quantification. In TCRdb, the PCR reads were re-called with MiXCR into one record per CDR3 protein. The profile shows some 580,000 distinct CDR3 sequences, 25% of them singletons. Sequenced sample: naive CD8+ T cells from blood, with Jurkat cell RNA spiked in. Subset noted: FACS-sorted CD8+CD4-CCR7+CD45RA+ naive T cells. All receptors come from a human donor in good health. Some libraries in this study had Jurkat cell RNA spiked in.

This clonotype was seen only a few times. The V call is TRBV5-4, the J call TRBJ2-5, with TRBD2 matching over 9 bases. The germline gives CDR1 SGHNT, CDR2 YYREEE (reference sequence). This CDR3 region has 15 residues. J lost 5 bases, V lost 1 base, and 6 bases had no gene match. CDR3 in amino acids: CASSLRAGGPETQYF. CDR3 in DNA: TGTGCCAGCAGCTTGCGAGCGGGAGGCCCGGAGACCCAGTACTTC.

This clonotype was detected a few times. The rearrangement joins TRBV27 to TRBJ2-7; D is possibly TRBD1 (5 bases). Per germline, CDR1 MNHEY and CDR2 SMNVEV (reference sequence). Trimming left V 3 bases short and J 8 bases short, with 17 bases between. The CDR3 loop spans 14 amino acids. This CDR3 is CASSFRQNPTKQYF. The CDR3 DNA follows: TGTGCCAGCAGTTTTAGACAGAACCCTACGAAGCAGTACTTC.

The chain is built from TRBV12-3 or TRBV12-4 and TRBJ2-7; TRBD2 matches at 10 bases. V lost 4 bases, J lost 7 bases, and 10 bases stayed unmatched. This CDR3 contains 15 residues. CDR3 coding DNA: TGTGCCAGCAGTTACATAGCGGGGGGCCTCGGGGAGCAGTACTTC. This encodes CASSYIAGGLGEQYF.

This clonotype has only a few counts. The chain links TRBV7-8 to TRBJ1-6; D is undetermined. This CDR3 is 15 amino acids long. The ends were cut back, 1 base at V and 7 bases at J, with 11 bases in the middle. Looked up from germline, CDR1 is SGHVS and CDR2 is FQNEAQ. The CDR3 here is CASSLGWSGNSPLHF. CDR3 DNA sequence: TGTGCCAGCAGCTTAGGGTGGTCGGGCAATTCACCCCTCCACTTT.

About this clonotype itself: One end of the junction fails to match germline, which may point to a read error. The V and J genes are TRBV7-9 and TRBJ2-3; possibly TRBD1 for D (5 bases). In germline, CDR1 is SEHNR, CDR2 FQNEAQ (reference sequence). The CDR3 loop spans 17 amino acids. CDR3: CASSISQTVFGTDAQCF. The CDR3, as DNA: TGTGCCAGCAGCATATCCCAGACAGTGTTCGGCACAGATGCGCAGTGTTTT.

This clonotype was detected many times. The V gene is TRBV7-6, the J gene TRBJ2-3; the D gene is possibly TRBD1 (5 bases). The CDR3 is 15 amino acids. Trimming pared 1 base from V and 0 bases from J, leaving 8 bases between. Per the germline V gene, CDR1 is SGHVS and CDR2 is FNYEAQ. This CDR3 is CASSLGQFSTDTQYF. The CDR3 DNA reads TGTGCCAGCAGCTTAGGACAGTTTAGCACAGATACGCAGTATTTT.

Turning to this clonotype: A clone one base away is much larger, so this may be a read error. The chain employs TRBV4-3 and TRBJ2-3, with no clear D. CDR1 and CDR2 (germline): LGHNA, YSLEER. This CDR3 comprises 14 residues. The CDR3 nucleotides read TGCACCAGCAGCCAAGATCTTAGGACAGATACGCAGTATTTT. Translation gives CTSSQDLRTDTQYF.

About this clonotype: A much bigger clone sits one base away, suggesting this may be a read error. The chain links TRBV7-9 to TRBJ2-3; 7 nucleotides align to TRBD2. CDR1 and CDR2 (germline): SEHNR, FQNEAQ (reference sequence). The CDR3 totals 19 residues. CDR3 in amino acids: CASSLAHREWEGTTDTLYF. The CDR3 nucleotides read TGTGCCAGCAGCTTAGCCCACCGGGAGTGGGAGGGCACGACAGATACGCTGTATTTT. Full variable domain (remainder filled in from reference TRBV7-9 and TRBJ2-3): DTGVSQNPRHKITKRGQNVTFRCDPISEHNRLYWYRQTLGQGPEFLTYFQNEAQLEKSRLLSDRFSAERPKGSFSTLEIQRTEQGDSAMYLCASSLAHREWEGTTDTLYFGPGTRLTVL.

The V gene is TRBV11-1, the J gene TRBJ2-7; TRBD2 matches 7 bases. The CDR3 has 15 residues. V lost 3 bases to trimming and J lost 2 bases; unmatched junction nucleotides: 7. Germline V gene sequence: CDR1 SGHAT, CDR2 FQDESV (reference sequence). In nucleotides, the CDR3 is TGTGCCAGCAGCTTTACTCTAGCGGAGACCTACGAGCAGTACTTC. This gives the protein CASSFTLAETYEQYF.

As concerns this clonotype: This clone may be a read error of a much larger clone one base away. The V call is TRBV6-2 or TRBV6-3, the J call TRBJ1-1; D call uncertain. The CDR3 length is 13 residues. Per the germline V gene, CDR1 is MNHEY and CDR2 is SVGEGT. Trimming shortened V by 7 bases and J by 8 bases, and 17 bases separated the two germline ends. CDR3 residues: CASTAGSRAEAFF. The DNA of the CDR3 is TGTGCCAGCACCGCTGGGTCCCGAGCCGAAGCTTTCTTT.

This clonotype was counted a few times. V usage is TRBV7-8 and J usage is TRBJ1-1, with 7 bases lining up with TRBD1. The junction had 7 bases not matched to a gene; V was cut back by 7 bases and J by 11 bases. Per the germline V gene, CDR1 is SGHVS and CDR2 is FQNEAQ. This CDR3 spans 11 amino acids. In nucleotides, the CDR3 is TGTGCCAGCACCTCAGGGGGGGGGGCTTTCTTT. Its translation is CASTSGGGAFF. The variable domain in full, with the rest retrieved from reference TRBV7-8 and TRBJ1-1, is GAGVSQSPRYKVAKRGQDVALRCDPISGHVSLFWYQQALGQGPEFLTYFQNEAQLDKSGLPSDRFFAERPEGSVSTLKIQRTQQEDSAVYLCASTSGGGAFFGQGTRLTVV.

This clonotype has ten or more counts. The V call is TRBV5-1, the J call TRBJ1-1, with D possibly matching TRBD1 (5 bases). The CDR3 is made up of 16 amino acids. V was trimmed by 4 bases and J by 0 bases, leaving 16 bases between them. Germline CDR1 and CDR2: SGHRS and YFSETQ. CDR3 nucleotide sequence: TGCGCCAGCAGCCCTCAGGGAGCGGGGGTGAACACTGAAGCTTTCTTT. This sequence encodes CASSPQGAGVNTEAFF.

In this sample, this clonotype turned up once. Just one base apart from a much larger clone, this may be a read error. The chain links TRBV14 to TRBJ2-5; D perhaps matches TRBD2 (5 bases). In germline, CDR1 is SGHDN, CDR2 FVKESK. The CDR3 totals 18 residues. Between the trimmed V and J ends, which lost 0 bases and 5 bases, there was a span of 22 bases. The CDR3 loop is CASSQDFASGLTRETQYF. CDR3 DNA: TGTGCCAGCAGCCAAGATTTTGCCTCCGGACTGACGCGGGAGACCCAGTACTTC.

This clonotype was counted many times. The chain couples TRBV29-1 to TRBJ2-1; the match to TRBD1 covers 9 bases. Germline assignment: CDR1 SQVTM and CDR2 ANQGSEA. Trimming removed 6 bases from V and 7 bases from J; junction bases left unmatched: 10. The length of the CDR3 is 14 residues. The CDR3 DNA is TGCAGCGTCTCTCCCGGGACAGGGTGGAATGAGCAGTTCTTC. Translated: CSVSPGTGWNEQFF.

This clonotype was detected many times. The chain recombines TRBV5-4 with TRBJ2-2; 8 bases fit TRBD2. CDR3 length equals 15 residues. Per the germline V gene, CDR1 is SGHNT and CDR2 is YYREEE (reference sequence). The J segment lost 5 bases and the V segment lost 6 bases, leaving 9 bases of the junction unmatched. The DNA of the CDR3 is TGTGCCAGCAACCTGGCGGGAGGAGGGACCGGGGAGCTGTTTTTT. It specifies CASNLAGGGTGELFF.

This clonotype was counted at least ten times. The chain couples TRBV19 to TRBJ2-5; TRBD2 matches 13 bases. The germline gives CDR1 LNHDA, CDR2 SQIVND (reference sequence). CDR3 size: 16 residues. The V gene end was trimmed by 9 bases and the J gene end by 2 bases; junction bases not matched to a gene: 9. The CDR3 reads CASRRTSGGLQETQYF. DNA of the CDR3: TGTGCCAGCCGCCGGACTAGCGGGGGACTACAAGAGACCCAGTACTTC.

This clonotype came up many times. V gene TRBV6-1 combines with J gene TRBJ1-5, with D possibly TRBD1 on 5 matching bases. CDR1 is MNHNS and CDR2 is SASEGT in the germline V gene. The CDR3 runs to 15 residues. V was shortened by 3 bases and J by 6 bases, with 15 bases between the two germline ends. The CDR3 here is CASSEWEGLGQPQHF. The CDR3 nucleotides read TGTGCCAGCAGTGAGTGGGAGGGGCTCGGTCAGCCCCAGCATTTT.

In this sample, this clonotype turned up a few times. The chain uses TRBV6-5 and TRBJ2-1; 11 bases agree with TRBD2. Germline V gene data show CDR1 as MNHEY and CDR2 as SVGAGI. V was clipped by 10 bases and J by 7 bases; unmatched bases: 15. The CDR3 is 16 amino acids. CDR3 DNA: TGTGCCACGAGTATACTAGCGGGAGATGGGGGGAATGAGCAGTTCTTC. Its protein is CATSILAGDGGNEQFF.

A word on this clonotype: One end of the junction is discordant with germline, which a read error may explain. The gene calls are TRBV7-3 and TRBJ2-3; 11 nucleotides align to TRBD2. CDR1 is SGHTA and CDR2 is FQGTGA in the germline V gene. The CDR3 spans 16 residues. The CDR3 region is CASSSGTSGSTATQYF. The CDR3 DNA reads TGTGCCAGCAGCTCAGGGACTAGCGGTAGCACAGCTACGCAGTATTTT. The whole variable domain, remainder taken from reference TRBV7-3 and TRBJ2-3, is GAGVSQTPSNKVTEKGKYVELRCDPISGHTALYWYRQSLGQGPEFLIYFQGTGAADDSGLPNDRFFAVRPEGSVSTLKIQRTERGDSAVYLCASSSGTSGSTATQYFGPGTRLTVL.

V is TRBV27 and J is TRBJ1-2, with 9 bases lining up with TRBD1. This CDR3 contains 15 residues. CDR1 and CDR2 (germline): MNHEY, SMNVEV (reference sequence). The V gene end was trimmed by 5 bases and the J gene end by 8 bases; junction bases not matched to a gene: 12. The CDR3 sequence is CASSQGTGSSEGYTF. The CDR3 DNA sequence: TGTGCCAGCAGTCAAGGGACAGGGAGTTCGGAAGGCTACACCTTC.

V is TRBV12-3 or TRBV12-4 and J is TRBJ2-1, with D possibly matching TRBD2 (5 bases). The ends were cut back, 1 base at V and 7 bases at J, with 11 bases in the middle. This CDR3 spans 14 amino acids. CDR3 bases: TGTGCCAGCAGTTTAGGGCTAGCATGGAATGAGCAGTTCTTC. It codes for CASSLGLAWNEQFF.

The V call is TRBV30, the J call TRBJ2-7; perhaps TRBD2 as D (5 bases). The CDR3 has 14 amino acids. Trimming shortened V by 0 bases and J by 4 bases, and 13 bases separated the two germline ends. Germline V gene lookup returns CDR1 GTSNPN and CDR2 SVGIG (reference sequence). The CDR3 is CAWSVGQDLYEQYF. CDR3 sequence (DNA): TGTGCCTGGAGTGTAGGGCAGGACTTGTACGAGCAGTACTTC. Filled out from reference TRBV30 and TRBJ2-7, the complete variable domain reads SQTIHQWPATLVQPVGSPLSLECTVEGTSNPNLYWYRQAAGRGLQLLFYSVGIGQISSEVPQNLSASRPQDRQFILSSKKLLLSDSGFYLCAWSVGQDLYEQYFGPGTRLTVT.

This clonotype appeared a few times. This sequence joins TRBV7-2 and TRBJ2-7; D gene ambiguous. The ends were cut back, 1 base at V and 3 bases at J, with 13 bases in the middle. There are 15 residues in the CDR3. The V gene's germline CDR1 is SGHTA and CDR2 FQGNSA. The DNA of the CDR3 is TGTGCCAGCAGCTTAGAGGGCAGACCCAACTACGAGCAGTACTTC. Amino acid sequence: CASSLEGRPNYEQYF.

The chain uses TRBV19 and TRBJ1-4; no clear D gene. V lost 4 bases to trimming and J lost 7 bases, with 10 bases between them. The V gene's germline CDR1 is LNHDA and CDR2 SQIVND (reference sequence). The CDR3 totals 13 residues. CDR3 sequence reads: CASSTYEPEKLFF. The CDR3 region has the DNA TGTGCCAGTAGTACCTATGAACCTGAAAAACTGTTTTTT.

This sequence joins TRBV27 and TRBJ2-7; D unresolved. Germline-derived CDR1 and CDR2 are MNHEY and SMNVEV (reference sequence). With 2 bases removed from V and 7 bases from J, the gap between germline ends came to 12 bases. This CDR3 comprises 13 residues. CDR3 nucleotides: TGTGCCAGCAGTTTAACCCAGTTGAGGGAGCAGTACTTC. It is translated as CASSLTQLREQYF.

This clonotype was found a few times. The V call is TRBV6-5, the J call TRBJ1-6; 9 nucleotides line up with TRBD1. Trimming cost V 6 bases and J 9 bases; bases outside gene matches: 6. The CDR3 consists of 14 residues. Germline V gene sequence: CDR1 MNHEY, CDR2 SVGAGI. The CDR3 region has the DNA TGTGCCAGCAGACCACAGGGGGCCGGTTCACCCCTCCACTTT. Translation gives CASRPQGAGSPLHF.

This clonotype was seen many times. The CDR3 spells CASSYSIKETQYF. Here the CDR3 DNA reads TGTGCCAGCAGTTACTCGATAAAAGAGACCCAGTACTTC. This chain uses TRBV6-2 or TRBV6-3 with TRBJ2-5; D is uncertain. This CDR3 is 13 amino acids long. Germline values: CDR1 MNHEY, CDR2 SVGEGT. V lost 0 bases and J lost 3, with 5 bases in between.

Comment on this clonotype: At one end, the junction sequence differs from germline, possibly due to a read error. The gene calls are TRBV5-1 and TRBJ2-7; possibly TRBD1 for D (6 bases). The CDR3 contains 15 residues. Germline loops: CDR1 SGHRS, CDR2 YFSETQ. This chain's CDR3 is CASREDSYPVYGQYF. CDR3 bases: TGCGCCAGCAGAGAGGACAGCTACCCAGTCTACGGGCAGTACTTC.

This sequence joins TRBV6-2 or TRBV6-3 and TRBJ2-5, with D possibly called TRBD1 or TRBD2 (5 bases each). The CDR3 consists of 19 residues. Trimming cost V 2 bases and J 2 bases, with 24 bases left between them. Germline CDR1 MNHEY, CDR2 SVGEGT. The CDR3 spells CASSYGPQLGTRAQETQYF. The CDR3 DNA reads TGTGCCAGCAGTTACGGTCCACAACTAGGGACCCGAGCTCAAGAGACCCAGTACTTC.

The CDR3 is CASTIGQNYGYTF. The CDR3 DNA reads as TGTGCCAGCACAATCGGACAGAACTATGGCTACACCTTC. The chain recombines TRBV12-3 or TRBV12-4 with TRBJ1-2; possible D gene TRBD1, 6 bases. This CDR3 is 13 amino acids long. V lost 7 bases and J lost 2, with 11 bases in between.

The gene calls are TRBV5-1 and TRBJ1-1; possible D gene TRBD1, 5 bases. The CDR3 is made up of 15 amino acids. The germline V gene has CDR1 SGHRS and CDR2 YFSETQ. Trimming removed 10 bases at V and 3 bases at J, with 22 bases between. The CDR3 here is CARRLPGGGYTEAFF. CDR3 sequence (DNA): TGCGCCCGCCGCTTGCCCGGGGGGGGGTACACTGAAGCTTTCTTT.

This clonotype came up once. A much bigger clone sits one base away, suggesting this may be a read error. The chain combines TRBV14 with TRBJ2-7, with TRBD1 matching over 9 bases. This CDR3 contains 15 residues. The germline V gene has CDR1 SGHDN and CDR2 FVKESK. Losses at the gene ends were 4 bases for V and 2 bases for J; bases not matched to a gene: 6. The CDR3 nucleotides read TGTGCCAGCAGCCCAGGACAGGGGCCCCCCTACGAGCAGTACTTC. This translates into CASSPGQGPPYEQYF. Full variable domain (outside the CDR3, taken from reference TRBV14 and TRBJ2-7): EAGVTQFPSHSVIEKGQTVTLRCDPISGHDNLYWYRRVMGKEIKFLLHFVKESKQDESGMPNNRFLAERTGGTYSTLKVQPAELEDSGVYFCASSPGQGPPYEQYFGPGTRLTVT.